This TCR beta chain was found in a study of T cell responses to AZD1222 COVID-19 vaccine. Study outcomes and limitations: Donors, mostly white British, included more females; clonal diversity was possibly underestimated.

Only in-frame clones appear in the TCRdb table, and some are missing; sequencing was by immunoSEQ multiplex PCR. The repertoire holds around 190,000 clones, with 80% to 95% as singletons. A remark on this clone: As yet, its antigen is unknown.

CDR3 length: 14 amino acids. Trimming left V 2 bases short and J 2 bases short, with 9 bases between. From germline, CDR1 is LGHDT and CDR2 YNNKEL (reference sequence). The chain couples TRBV3-1 (or the pseudogene TRBV3-2) to TRBJ1-2; D gene unclear. The TCR originated in an adult in good health. This specimen was peripheral blood, taken on day 0 of AZD1222 vaccination. The CDR3 nucleotides are TGTGCCAGCAGCCAATACGTCGAGAACTATGGCTACACCTTC. This translates into CASSQYVENYGYTF.